A selection of T cell receptor beta chains follows, all from one sample in a study of T cells in Graves' hyperthyroidism and ophthalmopathy. TCRdb ran MiXCR on the multiplex PCR reads and lists one entry per CDR3 protein. This sample carries under 350,000 distinct CDR3 sequences, about 21% of them seen once, and the ten largest clones take about 50%. The specimen sequenced was blood. The source is a woman aged 45-59 years with Graves' hyperthyroidism. CDR3s include the opening cysteine and the closing phenylalanine or tryptophan. The D gene is left open where the match is weak. Only part of the rows carry a size: once, few, many, or a class if the clone is expanded.

j_call,clone_size,v_call,d_call,cdr3_aa,cdr3_nt
TRBJ2-1,NA,TRBV29-1,TRBD2,CSAYTSADNEQFF,TGCAGCGCTTACACTAGCGCAGACAATGAGCAGTTCTTC
TRBJ2-1,few,TRBV19,TRBD2,CASSLLAGLYNEQFF,TGTGCCAGTAGTCTTTTAGCGGGACTCTACAATGAGCAGTTCTTC
TRBJ1-5,few,TRBV30,NA,CAWSKMGVGQPQHF,TGTGCCTGGAGTAAGATGGGGGTCGGGCAGCCCCAGCATTTT
TRBJ1-1,many,TRBV28,NA,CASSFSGRTTEAFF,TGTGCCAGCAGTTTCTCCGGGCGGACCACTGAAGCTTTCTTT
TRBJ2-1,few,TRBV24-1,TRBD2,CATSDFRGDLNEQFF,TGTGCCACCAGTGATTTCCGGGGGGATCTAAATGAGCAGTTCTTC
TRBJ2-1,NA,TRBV20-1,NA,CSASGGYNEQFF,TGCAGTGCTAGCGGGGGCTACAATGAGCAGTTCTTC
TRBJ1-5,few,TRBV18,NA,CASSPREGLSNQPQHF,TGTGCCAGCTCACCGAGGGAGGGCTTAAGCAATCAGCCCCAGCATTTT
TRBJ2-6,many,TRBV11-2,NA,CASSLDGTGANVLTF,TGTGCCAGCAGCTTAGATGGAACCGGGGCCAACGTCCTGACTTTC
TRBJ1-4,few,TRBV7-2,NA,CASSLDTGRGEKLFF,TGTGCCAGCAGTTTAGATACAGGGAGGGGTGAAAAACTGTTTTTT
TRBJ1-3,NA,TRBV11-3,NA,CASSVQGPGNTIYF,TGTGCCAGCAGCGTCCAGGGTCCTGGAAACACCATATATTTT
TRBJ1-2,many,TRBV28,TRBD1,CASSSLSRGLDYGYTF,TGTGCCAGCAGTTCCCTCTCCAGGGGGCTGGACTATGGCTACACCTTC
TRBJ2-3,NA,TRBV20-1,NA,CSARSGIRFGGTQYF,TGCAGTGCTAGATCGGGGATACGGTTTGGGGGTACGCAGTATTTT
TRBJ1-1,many,TRBV3-1,NA,CASSQARTAITEAFF,TGTGCCAGCAGCCAAGCGAGGACAGCGATCACTGAAGCTTTCTTT
TRBJ2-3,many,TRBV20-1,NA,CSVENKGYTDTQYF,TGCAGTGTCGAAAACAAGGGGTACACAGATACGCAGTATTTT
TRBJ2-2,few,TRBV2,NA,CASRRDFPRNTGELFF,TGTGCCAGCCGACGGGACTTCCCGAGGAACACCGGGGAGCTGTTTTTT
TRBJ2-1,many,TRBV12-3/TRBV12-4,TRBD2,CASSLVRTRPLNEQFF,TGTGCCAGCAGTTTAGTTCGGACTAGGCCCCTCAATGAGCAGTTCTTC
TRBJ2-7,NA,TRBV7-2,NA,CASSFGPSYEQYF,TGTGCCAGCAGCTTTGGGCCCTCCTACGAGCAGTACTTC
TRBJ2-1,few,TRBV6-1,TRBD2,CASSKLPSGRVWSEQFF,TGTGCCAGCAGTAAACTCCCCAGCGGGAGGGTTTGGAGTGAGCAGTTCTTC
TRBJ2-1,many,TRBV28,TRBD1,CASTPSDRGHNEQFF,TGTGCCAGCACCCCTTCGGACAGGGGGCACAATGAGCAGTTCTTC
TRBJ2-5,many,TRBV18,NA,CASSPGVQETQYF,TGTGCCAGCTCACCAGGAGTGCAAGAGACCCAGTACTTC
TRBJ2-1,many,TRBV2,TRBD1,CASSKTGGPYNEQFF,TGTGCCAGCAGTAAGACAGGGGGCCCGTACAATGAGCAGTTCTTC
TRBJ1-2,NA,TRBV19,NA,CASSIQDRPYGYTF,TGTGCCAGTAGTATCCAAGACAGGCCCTATGGCTACACCTTC
TRBJ1-2,NA,TRBV6-1,TRBD1,CASSGLQGAGYTF,TGTGCCAGCAGTGGATTACAGGGGGCTGGCTACACCTTC
TRBJ2-1,many,TRBV20-1,NA,CSARFASSNEQFF,TGCAGTGCTAGATTCGCTAGCTCTAATGAGCAGTTCTTC
TRBJ2-3,many,TRBV9,TRBD2,CASSVGLAGGADTQYF,TGTGCCAGCAGCGTCGGGCTAGCGGGAGGGGCAGATACGCAGTATTTT
TRBJ2-4,NA,TRBV28,NA,CASSPTGVAKNIQYF,TGTGCCAGCAGTCCCACAGGCGTAGCCAAAAACATTCAGTACTTC
TRBJ2-7,few,TRBV5-1,NA,CASSHSGRNEQYF,TGCGCCAGCAGCCACAGCGGGCGCAACGAGCAGTACTTC
TRBJ1-6,few,TRBV5-5,NA,CASSLIRANSPLHF,TGTGCCAGCAGCTTGATCAGGGCGAATTCACCCCTCCACTTT
TRBJ2-5,NA,TRBV6-5,NA,CASSYSGGAGETQYF,TGTGCCAGCAGTTACTCTGGGGGCGCGGGGGAGACCCAGTACTTC
TRBJ1-2,many,TRBV24-1,NA,CATSDTVIGYGYTF,TGTGCCACCAGTGATACAGTCATAGGGTACGGCTACACCTTC
TRBJ1-4,many,TRBV28,TRBD1,CASSDPGQRNEKLFF,TGTGCCAGCAGTGATCCGGGACAGCGTAATGAAAAACTGTTTTTT
TRBJ2-6,many,TRBV12-3/TRBV12-4,NA,CASSLSHSGANVLTF,TGTGCCAGCAGTTTAAGTCACTCTGGGGCCAACGTCCTGACTTTC
TRBJ1-4,many,TRBV24-1,NA,CATSDHRKQGVGKLFF,TGTGCCACCAGTGACCACCGGAAACAGGGTGTTGGTAAACTGTTTTTT
TRBJ2-7,NA,TRBV20-1,NA,CSARVGNSYEQYF,TGCAGTGCTAGAGTCGGGAACTCCTACGAGCAGTACTTC
TRBJ2-2,NA,TRBV6-2/TRBV6-3,TRBD2,CASSFRGASGRADGELFF,TGTGCCAGCAGTTTCCGAGGAGCTAGCGGGAGGGCGGACGGGGAGCTGTTTTTT
TRBJ1-2,NA,TRBV6-1,NA,CASSVKPEYGYTF,TGTGCCAGCAGCGTTAAGCCCGAGTATGGCTACACCTTC
TRBJ2-3,many,TRBV6-2/TRBV6-3,NA,CASSKRGTSTDTQYF,TGTGCCAGCAGTAAACGGGGGACTAGCACAGATACGCAGTATTTT
TRBJ2-3,many,TRBV28,TRBD1,CASSSTGGRGADTQYF,TGTGCCAGCAGTTCGACAGGGGGGAGGGGGGCAGATACGCAGTATTTT
TRBJ2-1,many,TRBV7-2,TRBD1,CASSLEYRGFRFF,TGTGCCAGCAGCTTAGAATACAGGGGATTTAGGTTCTTC
TRBJ2-3,NA,TRBV28,NA,CASSSWTDTQYF,TGTGCCAGCAGCTCATGGACAGATACGCAGTATTTT